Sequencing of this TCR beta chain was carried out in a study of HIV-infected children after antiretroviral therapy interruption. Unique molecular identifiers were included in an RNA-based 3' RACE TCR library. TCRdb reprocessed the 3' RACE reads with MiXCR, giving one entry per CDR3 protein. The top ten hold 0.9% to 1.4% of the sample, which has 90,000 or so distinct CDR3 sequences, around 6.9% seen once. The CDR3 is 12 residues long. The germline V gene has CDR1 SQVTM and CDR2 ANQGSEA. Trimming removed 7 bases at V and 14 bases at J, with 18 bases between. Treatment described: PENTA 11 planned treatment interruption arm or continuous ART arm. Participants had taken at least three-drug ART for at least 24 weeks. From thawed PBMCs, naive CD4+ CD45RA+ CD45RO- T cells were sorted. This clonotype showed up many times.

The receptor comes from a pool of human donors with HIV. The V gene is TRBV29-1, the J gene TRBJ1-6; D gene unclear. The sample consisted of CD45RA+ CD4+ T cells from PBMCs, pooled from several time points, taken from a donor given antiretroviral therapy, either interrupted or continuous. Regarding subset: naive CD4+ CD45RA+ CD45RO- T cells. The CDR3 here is CSALDEAQALHF. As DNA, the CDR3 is TGCAGCGCGCTCGACGAGGCTCAAGCCCTCCACTTT.